The 5 T cell receptor beta chains given below trace back to one sample, sequenced in a study of identical twins. Each CDR3 protein is one row after TCRdb ran MiXCR on the 5' RACE reads. The sample includes around 490,000 distinct CDR3 sequences, around 24% seen only once; the top ten take 0.48%. In addition, the sample was reused for a study of yellow fever vaccine responses in identical twins.

Material: CD4+ T cells sorted from blood. The receptors stem from a young woman in good health.

This clonotype was counted between two and nine times. This sequence joins TRBV5-1 and TRBJ1-2, with D possibly TRBD1 on 6 matching bases. Germline assignment: CDR1 SGHRS and CDR2 YFSETQ. CDR3 length equals 15 residues. V lost 4 bases and J 4 bases, leaving 17 bases between the germline ends. In nucleotides, the CDR3 is TGCGCCAGCAGCCCAAAGGACAGCACCTCCTATGGCTACACCTTC. Protein sequence: CASSPKDSTSYGYTF.

This clonotype was counted between two and nine times. The V and J genes are TRBV6-2 or TRBV6-3 and TRBJ2-2, with TRBD2 matching over 9 bases. V trimming: 3 bases; J trimming: 5 bases; junction bases outside the gene matches: 16. Germline CDR1 MNHEY, CDR2 SVGEGT. The CDR3 is 19 residues long. The CDR3 protein is CASSYNLPAGGPWTGELFF. The DNA for the CDR3 is TGTGCCAGCAGTTATAATCTTCCGGCGGGAGGGCCGTGGACCGGGGAGCTGTTTTTT.

This clonotype was detected only a few times. The chain carries TRBV7-8 and TRBJ2-2, with 7 bases fitting TRBD2. Germline trimming cut 5 bases from V and 7 bases from J; bases unmatched to any gene: 13. This CDR3 has 16 amino acids. Germline values: CDR1 SGHVS, CDR2 FQNEAQ. The CDR3 DNA reads TGTGCCAGCAGCCCCACTAGCGTCCGGGTGGGCGGGGAGCTGTTTTTT. Protein: CASSPTSVRVGGELFF.

The chain uses TRBV2 and TRBJ2-1, with 7 nucleotides matching TRBD2. CDR1 is SNHLY, CDR2 FYNNEI, per germline. V lost 5 bases, J lost 4 bases, and 11 bases stayed unmatched. This CDR3 has 16 residues. CDR3 region: CASSLLAIDSYNEQFF. CDR3 DNA sequence: TGTGCCAGCAGTCTACTAGCGATAGATTCGTACAATGAGCAGTTCTTC.

This clonotype was detected only a few times. This rearrangement joins TRBV20-1 to TRBJ2-7, with D hard to call. The V and J ends lost 6 bases and 0 bases respectively, with 12 bases between them. The germline CDR1 and CDR2 sequences are DFQATT and SNEGSKA (reference sequence). The CDR3 runs to 13 residues. The CDR3 sequence is CSATTTTSYEQYF. The CDR3 nucleotides are TGCAGTGCCACGACAACCACCTCCTACGAGCAGTACTTC.